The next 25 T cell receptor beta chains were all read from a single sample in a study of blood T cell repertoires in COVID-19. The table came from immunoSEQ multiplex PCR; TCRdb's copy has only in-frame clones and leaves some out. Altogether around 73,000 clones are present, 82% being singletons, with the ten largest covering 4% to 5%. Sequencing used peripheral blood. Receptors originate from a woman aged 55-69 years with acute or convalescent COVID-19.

CDR3 sequence (DNA): TGTGCCAGCAGTTACGCACGGACAGGGGAAGCTTTCTTT. It codes for CASSYARTGEAFF. The V call is TRBV6-2 or TRBV6-3, the J call TRBJ1-1, with 8 bases that match TRBD1. Trimming took 2 bases from V and 8 from J; bases not matched to a gene: 4. Germline loops: CDR1 MNHEY, CDR2 SVGEGT. The CDR3 sequence is 13 residues long.

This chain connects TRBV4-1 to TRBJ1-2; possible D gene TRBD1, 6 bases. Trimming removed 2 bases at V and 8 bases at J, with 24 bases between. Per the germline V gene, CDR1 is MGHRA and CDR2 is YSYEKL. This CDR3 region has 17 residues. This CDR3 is CASSQLVRLTGPKGYTF. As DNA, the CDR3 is TGCGCCAGCAGCCAATTAGTTCGTCTGACAGGTCCCAAGGGCTACACCTTC.

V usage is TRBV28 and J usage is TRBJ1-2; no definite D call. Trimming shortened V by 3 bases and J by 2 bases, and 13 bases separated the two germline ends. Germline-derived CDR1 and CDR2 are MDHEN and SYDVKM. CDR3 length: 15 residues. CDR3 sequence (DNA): TGTGCCAGCAGTTTCATCAGCCGGGTCAACTATGGCTACACCTTC. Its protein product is CASSFISRVNYGYTF.

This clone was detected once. The CDR3 reads CATSEGGRMDTQYF. As DNA, the CDR3 is TGTGCCACCAGTGAGGGCGGGAGGATGGATACGCAGTATTTT. This chain connects TRBV24-1 to TRBJ2-3; 8 nucleotides match TRBD2. The germline V gene encodes CDR1 KGHDR and CDR2 SFDVKD. This CDR3 is built from 14 residues. V lost 4 bases to trimming and J lost 6 bases; unmatched junction nucleotides: 5.

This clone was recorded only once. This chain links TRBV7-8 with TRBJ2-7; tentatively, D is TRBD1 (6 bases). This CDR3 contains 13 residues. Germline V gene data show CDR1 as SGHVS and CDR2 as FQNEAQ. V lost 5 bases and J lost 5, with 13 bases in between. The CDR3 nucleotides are TGTGCCAGCAGCCACAACAGGGTCAACGAGCAGTACTTC. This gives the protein CASSHNRVNEQYF.

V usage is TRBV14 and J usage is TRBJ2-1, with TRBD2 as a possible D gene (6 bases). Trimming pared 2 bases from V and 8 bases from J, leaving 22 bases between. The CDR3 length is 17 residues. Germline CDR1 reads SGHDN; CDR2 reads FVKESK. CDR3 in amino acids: CASSQFPLGTPLHEQFF. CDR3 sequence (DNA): TGTGCCAGCAGCCAATTTCCCCTCGGGACTCCCTTACATGAGCAGTTCTTC.

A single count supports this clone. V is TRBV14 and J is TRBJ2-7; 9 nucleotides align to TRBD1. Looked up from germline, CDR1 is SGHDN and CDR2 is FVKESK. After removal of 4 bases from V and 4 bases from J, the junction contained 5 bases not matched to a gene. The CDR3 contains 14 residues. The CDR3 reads CASSPGTGSYEQYF. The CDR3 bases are TGTGCCAGCAGCCCCGGGACAGGGTCTTACGAGCAGTACTTC.

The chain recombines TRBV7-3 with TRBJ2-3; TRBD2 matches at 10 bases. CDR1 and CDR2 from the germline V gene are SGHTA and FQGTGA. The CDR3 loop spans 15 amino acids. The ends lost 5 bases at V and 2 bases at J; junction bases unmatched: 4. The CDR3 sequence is CASSILAGFTDTQYF. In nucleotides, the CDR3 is TGTGCCAGCAGCATACTAGCGGGGTTCACAGATACGCAGTATTTT. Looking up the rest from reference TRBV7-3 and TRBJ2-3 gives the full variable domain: GAGVSQTPSNKVTEKGKYVELRCDPISGHTALYWYRQSLGQGPEFLIYFQGTGAADDSGLPNDRFFAVRPEGSVSTLKIQRTERGDSAVYLCASSILAGFTDTQYFGPGTRLTVL.

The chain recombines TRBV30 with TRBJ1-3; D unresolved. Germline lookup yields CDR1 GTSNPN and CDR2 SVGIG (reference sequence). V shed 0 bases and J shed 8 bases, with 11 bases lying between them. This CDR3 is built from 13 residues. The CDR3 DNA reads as TGTGCCTGGAGTGTTAGGAGGGCGGACACCATATATTTT. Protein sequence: CAWSVRRADTIYF.

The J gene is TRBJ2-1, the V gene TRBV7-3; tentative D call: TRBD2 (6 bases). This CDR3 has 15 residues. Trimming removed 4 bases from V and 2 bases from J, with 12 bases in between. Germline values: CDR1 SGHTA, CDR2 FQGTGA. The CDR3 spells CASSSSDSTYNEQFF. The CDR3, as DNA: TGTGCCAGCAGCTCTAGCGACTCGACCTACAATGAGCAGTTCTTC.

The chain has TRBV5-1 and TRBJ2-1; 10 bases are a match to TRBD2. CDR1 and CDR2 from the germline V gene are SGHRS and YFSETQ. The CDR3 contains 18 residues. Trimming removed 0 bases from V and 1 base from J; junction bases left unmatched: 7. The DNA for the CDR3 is TGCGCCAGCAGCTTGGAGCCTAGCGGGAGACGGTCCTACAATGAGCAGTTCTTC. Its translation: CASSLEPSGRRSYNEQFF. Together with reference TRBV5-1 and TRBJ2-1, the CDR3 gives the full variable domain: KAGVTQTPRYLIKTRGQQVTLSCSPISGHRSVSWYQQTPGQGLQFLFEYFSETQRNKGNFPGRFSGRQFSNSRSEMNVSTLELGDSALYLCASSLEPSGRRSYNEQFFGPGTRLTVL.

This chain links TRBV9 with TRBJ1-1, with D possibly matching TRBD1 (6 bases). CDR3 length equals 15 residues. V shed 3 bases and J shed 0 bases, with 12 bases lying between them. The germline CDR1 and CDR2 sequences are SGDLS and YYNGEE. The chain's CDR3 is CASSAHREMNTEAFF. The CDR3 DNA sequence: TGTGCCAGCAGCGCCCACAGGGAGATGAACACTGAAGCTTTCTTT.

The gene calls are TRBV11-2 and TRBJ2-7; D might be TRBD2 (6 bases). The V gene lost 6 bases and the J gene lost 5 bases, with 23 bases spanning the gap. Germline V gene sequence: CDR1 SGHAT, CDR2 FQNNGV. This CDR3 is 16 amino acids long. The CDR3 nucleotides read TGTGCCAGCAGGTCACTTAAGGAGGGGAAGCGGGACGAGCAGTACTTC. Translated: CASRSLKEGKRDEQYF. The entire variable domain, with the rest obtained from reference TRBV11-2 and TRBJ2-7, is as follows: EAGVAQSPRYKIIEKRQSVAFWCNPISGHATLYWYQQILGQGPKLLIQFQNNGVVDDSQLPKDRFSAERLKGVDSTLKIQPAKLEDSAVYLCASRSLKEGKRDEQYFGPGTRLTVT.

The CDR3: CASSQGSGLEQFF. CDR3 nucleotide sequence: TGCGCCAGCAGCCAGGGGAGTGGCTTAGAGCAGTTCTTC. The chain uses TRBV5-1 and TRBJ2-1, with a tentative D call TRBD1 (6 bases). Germline V gives CDR1 SGHRS, CDR2 YFSETQ. The CDR3 is 13 amino acids. V lost 4 bases and J 10 bases, leaving 15 bases between the germline ends. Drawing the rest from reference TRBV5-1 and TRBJ2-1, the complete variable domain is KAGVTQTPRYLIKTRGQQVTLSCSPISGHRSVSWYQQTPGQGLQFLFEYFSETQRNKGNFPGRFSGRQFSNSRSEMNVSTLELGDSALYLCASSQGSGLEQFFGPGTRLTVL.

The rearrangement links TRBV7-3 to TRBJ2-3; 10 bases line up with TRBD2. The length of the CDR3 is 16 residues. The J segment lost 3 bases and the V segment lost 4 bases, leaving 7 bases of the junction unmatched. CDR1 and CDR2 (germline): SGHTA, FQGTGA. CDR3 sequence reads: CASSSVASGGTDTQYF. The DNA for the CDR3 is TGTGCCAGCAGCTCGGTGGCTAGCGGGGGAACAGATACGCAGTATTTT.

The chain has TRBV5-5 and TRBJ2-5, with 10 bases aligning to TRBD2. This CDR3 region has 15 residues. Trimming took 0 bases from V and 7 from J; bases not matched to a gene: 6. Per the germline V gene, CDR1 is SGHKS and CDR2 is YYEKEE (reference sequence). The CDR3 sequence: CASSLELAGLGTQYF. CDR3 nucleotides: TGTGCCAGCAGCTTGGAACTAGCGGGGCTAGGGACCCAGTACTTC.

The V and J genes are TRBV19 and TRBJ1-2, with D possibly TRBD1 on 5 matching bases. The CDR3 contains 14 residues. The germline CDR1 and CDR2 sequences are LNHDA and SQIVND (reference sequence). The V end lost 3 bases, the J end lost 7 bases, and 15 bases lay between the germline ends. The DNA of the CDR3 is TGTGCCAGTAGTATCCCCGCAGGGTCGGGTGGCTACACCTTC. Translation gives CASSIPAGSGGYTF.

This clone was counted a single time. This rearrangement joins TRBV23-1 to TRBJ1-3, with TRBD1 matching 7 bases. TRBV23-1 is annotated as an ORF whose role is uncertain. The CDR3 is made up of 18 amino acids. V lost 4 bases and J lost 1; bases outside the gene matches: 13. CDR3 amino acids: CASSLDRSLTYSGNTIYF. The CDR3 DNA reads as TGCGCCAGCAGTCTGGACAGGAGCCTAACTTATTCTGGAAACACCATATATTTT.

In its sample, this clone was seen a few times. The CDR3 spells CASSGTAATNEKLFF. The CDR3 DNA is TGTGCCAGTAGTGGGACAGCGGCAACTAATGAAAAACTGTTTTTT. This chain links TRBV19 with TRBJ1-4; TRBD1 aligns across 7 bases. CDR1 is LNHDA, CDR2 SQIVND, per germline (reference sequence). CDR3 length: 15 residues. V trimming: 5 bases; J trimming: 0 bases; junction bases outside the gene matches: 3.

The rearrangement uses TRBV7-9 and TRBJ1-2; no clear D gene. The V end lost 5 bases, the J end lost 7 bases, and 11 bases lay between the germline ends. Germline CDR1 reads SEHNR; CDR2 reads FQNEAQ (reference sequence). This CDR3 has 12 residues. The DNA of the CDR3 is TGTGCCAGCAGCCCCAAAGCGGGTGGCTACACCTTC. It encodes CASSPKAGGYTF.

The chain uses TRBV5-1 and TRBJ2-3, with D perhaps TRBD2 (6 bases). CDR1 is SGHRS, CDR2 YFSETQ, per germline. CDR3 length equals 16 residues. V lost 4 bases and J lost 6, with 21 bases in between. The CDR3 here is CASSRPRDGRVDTQYF. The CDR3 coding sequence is TGCGCCAGCAGCAGGCCGCGGGACGGGCGGGTGGATACGCAGTATTTT.

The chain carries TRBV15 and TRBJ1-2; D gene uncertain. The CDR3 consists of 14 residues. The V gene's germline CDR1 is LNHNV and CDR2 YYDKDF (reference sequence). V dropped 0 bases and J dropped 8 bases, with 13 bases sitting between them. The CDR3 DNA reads TGTGCCACCAGCAGAGATGAGACGGGAGGCGGCTACACCTTC. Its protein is CATSRDETGGGYTF.

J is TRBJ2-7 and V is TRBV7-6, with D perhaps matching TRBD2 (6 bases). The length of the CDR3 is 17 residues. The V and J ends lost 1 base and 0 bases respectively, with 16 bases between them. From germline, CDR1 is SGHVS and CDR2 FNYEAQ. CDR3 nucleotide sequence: TGTGCCAGCAGCTTAGTAGCCCCGGGACTTAGCTCCTACGAGCAGTACTTC. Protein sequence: CASSLVAPGLSSYEQYF.

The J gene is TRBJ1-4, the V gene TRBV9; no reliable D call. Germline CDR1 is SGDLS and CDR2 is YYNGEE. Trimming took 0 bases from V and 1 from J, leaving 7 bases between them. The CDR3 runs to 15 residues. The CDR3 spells CASSVGGRTNEKLFF. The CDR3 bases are TGTGCCAGCAGCGTAGGTGGGCGAACTAATGAAAAACTGTTTTTT.

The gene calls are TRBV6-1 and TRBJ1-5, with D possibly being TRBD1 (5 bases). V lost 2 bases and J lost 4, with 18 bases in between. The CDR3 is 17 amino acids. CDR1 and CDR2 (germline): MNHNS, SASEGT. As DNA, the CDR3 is TGTGCCAGCAGTGAATATAGTGGCAGGGTGCGAAATCAGCCCCAGCATTTT. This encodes CASSEYSGRVRNQPQHF.